Listed below are T cell receptor beta chains from one sample, sequenced in a study of T cells after yellow fever vaccination. TCRdb used MiXCR to reprocess the 5' RACE reads, holding one entry per CDR3 protein. The sample holds roughly 500,000 distinct CDR3 sequences, 15% to 20% seen once. The sequenced sample was PBMCs, obtained 15 days after the yellow fever booster vaccination. All receptors come from a man aged 30 to 39 who received the YFV17D yellow fever vaccine. Each CDR3 is given with its conserved first and last residue. Each record gives: J gene, V gene, CDR3 protein.

j_gene: TRBJ1-6; v_gene: TRBV10-3; CDR3aa: CAISERQGNSPLHF
j_gene: TRBJ1-1; v_gene: TRBV24-1; CDR3aa: CATSESGSGEAFF
j_gene: TRBJ2-2; v_gene: TRBV30; CDR3aa: CAWSFDTGELFF
j_gene: TRBJ2-7; v_gene: TRBV6-5; CDR3aa: CASSYSWQFTSSYEQYF
j_gene: TRBJ2-6; v_gene: TRBV21-1; CDR3aa: CASSKADKTGANVLTF
j_gene: TRBJ1-5; v_gene: TRBV27; CDR3aa: CASSLSASYQPQHF
j_gene: TRBJ2-7; v_gene: TRBV29-1; CDR3aa: CSVVGTSVTYEQYF
j_gene: TRBJ2-1; v_gene: TRBV11-2; CDR3aa: CASSLSSGLEQFF
j_gene: TRBJ1-1; v_gene: TRBV5-1; CDR3aa: CASSFDRVEYQSAFF
j_gene: TRBJ2-7; v_gene: TRBV6-2/TRBV6-3; CDR3aa: CASSYDGSSYEQYF
j_gene: TRBJ2-3; v_gene: TRBV20-1; CDR3aa: CSARFDTQYF
j_gene: TRBJ2-7; v_gene: TRBV13; CDR3aa: CASSLSETGYSEQYF
j_gene: TRBJ2-2; v_gene: TRBV19; CDR3aa: CASSMVGRAGELFF
j_gene: TRBJ2-1; v_gene: TRBV4-3; CDR3aa: CASSQGLEFGDEQFF
j_gene: TRBJ2-3; v_gene: TRBV4-3; CDR3aa: CASSQDYGGNTDTQYF
j_gene: TRBJ2-1; v_gene: TRBV6-4; CDR3aa: CPNNLDTVEQFF
j_gene: TRBJ2-3; v_gene: TRBV20-1; CDR3aa: CSARDLGLAGVTDTQYF
j_gene: TRBJ1-4; v_gene: TRBV4-3; CDR3aa: CASRERPHPDEKLFF
j_gene: TRBJ2-3; v_gene: TRBV6-5; CDR3aa: CASRGLAGGDTQYF
j_gene: TRBJ2-3; v_gene: TRBV9; CDR3aa: CASSDPRVSLGSPDTQYF
j_gene: TRBJ2-7; v_gene: TRBV5-1; CDR3aa: CASSRGTGSEQYF
j_gene: TRBJ2-1; v_gene: TRBV6-1; CDR3aa: CASSETGERSEQFF
j_gene: TRBJ1-1; v_gene: TRBV27; CDR3aa: CASSLSSGGTEAFF
j_gene: TRBJ2-1; v_gene: TRBV11-3; CDR3aa: CASSPSSGGDNEQFF
j_gene: TRBJ2-7; v_gene: TRBV6-1; CDR3aa: CASSPSGSKGQVEQYF
j_gene: TRBJ1-5; v_gene: TRBV14; CDR3aa: CASSQSRSQPQHF
j_gene: TRBJ1-5; v_gene: TRBV20-1; CDR3aa: CSASRGTTEPQHF
j_gene: TRBJ1-2; v_gene: TRBV6-5; CDR3aa: CASSYAPPGSIYGYTF
j_gene: TRBJ2-7; v_gene: TRBV7-2; CDR3aa: CASSPAPRAEQYF
j_gene: TRBJ2-7; v_gene: TRBV6-1; CDR3aa: CASRAGSGSPYEQYF
j_gene: TRBJ1-2; v_gene: TRBV6-1; CDR3aa: CASSEVDRAGFYGYTF
j_gene: TRBJ2-5; v_gene: TRBV6-1; CDR3aa: CASMTGGTRGETQYF
j_gene: TRBJ2-3; v_gene: TRBV5-6; CDR3aa: CASSLRAGGADTQYF
j_gene: TRBJ2-2; v_gene: TRBV5-1; CDR3aa: CASSVAGPGTGELFF
j_gene: TRBJ2-7; v_gene: TRBV10-3; CDR3aa: CAISLGGGYEQYF
j_gene: TRBJ2-2; v_gene: TRBV7-2; CDR3aa: CASSIGAGELFF
j_gene: TRBJ2-7; v_gene: TRBV19; CDR3aa: CASSISRRGGTGTSYEQYF
j_gene: TRBJ2-7; v_gene: TRBV7-2; CDR3aa: CASSRQGAGEQYF
j_gene: TRBJ2-7; v_gene: TRBV27; CDR3aa: CASSLDGDSYEQYF
j_gene: TRBJ2-1; v_gene: TRBV6-4; CDR3aa: CASSDSGGRGSNEQFF
j_gene: TRBJ2-7; v_gene: TRBV15; CDR3aa: CATSRELAGGLSGEQYF
j_gene: TRBJ2-2; v_gene: TRBV12-3/TRBV12-4; CDR3aa: CASSSGWGNTGELFF
j_gene: TRBJ1-2; v_gene: TRBV20-1; CDR3aa: CSARTLANYGYTF
j_gene: TRBJ2-4; v_gene: TRBV5-5; CDR3aa: CASSPGDSWGIQYF
j_gene: TRBJ2-3; v_gene: TRBV20-1; CDR3aa: CSARVAGVGTQYF
j_gene: TRBJ2-4; v_gene: TRBV7-9; CDR3aa: CASSLEVAKNIQYF
j_gene: TRBJ2-3; v_gene: TRBV27; CDR3aa: CASSLAAGPSTDTQYF
j_gene: TRBJ2-6; v_gene: TRBV9; CDR3aa: CASSGHDGANVLTF
j_gene: TRBJ2-5; v_gene: TRBV7-2; CDR3aa: CASSANMGTQYF